This entry is about one T cell receptor beta chain. With 60 Vbeta and 13 Jbeta primers, the PCR was carried out. Profiling relied on immunoSEQ multiplex PCR, and the TCRdb table lists in-frame clones only, not all of them. The sample shows about 110,000 clones, approximately 80% of them seen only once. The germline V gene encodes CDR1 LNHDA and CDR2 SQIVND (reference sequence). The ends lost 5 bases at V and 4 bases at J; junction bases unmatched: 9. The CDR3 contains 15 residues. This sample stems from a study of cytomegalovirus exposure and HLA in healthy donors. Study-wide context: A prior study identified just under 120 million unique TCR beta sequences from some 180 million T cells.

The sequence was collected from a man aged 30 to 45 in good health and CMV-seropositive. V usage is TRBV19 and J usage is TRBJ2-3, with 7 bases fitting TRBD1. Sample: PBMCs. The CDR3 DNA reads as TGTGCCAGTAGTTCGAACAGGGGAGTGGCAGATACGCAGTATTTT. It specifies CASSSNRGVADTQYF.